One and the same sample provided the 11 T cell receptor beta chains below, sequenced in a study of shared clonotypes between healthy human individuals. The protocol was immunoSEQ multiplex PCR, while the TCRdb copy is restricted to in-frame clones and leaves out a portion. The sample includes approximately 95,000 clones, approximately 61% of them seen just once. Input material: memory CD8+ T cells sorted from blood. Subset in this sample: CD45RO+ cells pooled with CCR7-negative TemRA cells. These receptors were obtained from a man aged 25 to 40 in good health.

The rearrangement links TRBV25-1 to TRBJ2-2; D might be TRBD1 (6 bases). CDR1 MGHDK and CDR2 SYGVNS come from the germline V gene. V was clipped by 2 bases and J by 7 bases, with 11 bases between them. The CDR3 length is 14 residues. The CDR3 bases are TGTGCCAGCAGTGAAGGGGGCAGGAGCGGGGAGCTGTTTTTT. Protein sequence: CASSEGGRSGELFF. Based on the CDR3 plus reference TRBV25-1 and TRBJ2-2, the full variable domain is EADIYQTPRYLVIGTGKKITLECSQTMGHDKMYWYQQDPGMELHLIHYSYGVNSTEKGDLSSESTVSRIRTEHFPLTLESARPSHTSQYLCASSEGGRSGELFFGEGSRLTVL.

The chain couples TRBV6-1 to TRBJ1-5; D remains unclear. Germline V gives CDR1 MNHNS, CDR2 SASEGT. V lost 5 bases and J 6 bases, leaving 17 bases between the germline ends. This CDR3 comprises 15 residues. CDR3 residues: CASSTADASSQPQHF. The CDR3 DNA follows: TGTGCCAGCAGTACAGCGGATGCGTCTAGTCAGCCCCAGCATTTT.

This clone has just one count. V is TRBV7-6 and J is TRBJ1-4, with D possibly matching TRBD1 (5 bases). V lost 5 bases and J lost 6, with 22 bases in between. CDR3 size: 17 residues. Germline CDR1 is SGHVS and CDR2 is FNYEAQ. CDR3 in amino acids: CASSQIPTGPHDEKLFF. DNA of the CDR3: TGTGCCAGCAGCCAAATCCCGACGGGACCTCATGATGAAAAACTGTTTTTT.

The rearrangement links TRBV5-6 to TRBJ2-2, with TRBD1 as a possible D gene (6 bases). The germline CDR1 and CDR2 sequences are SGHDT and YYEEEE. The CDR3 covers 16 residues. V was trimmed by 4 bases and J by 0 bases, leaving 13 bases between them. The DNA of the CDR3 is TGTGCCAGCAGCCCTGGACAGCTCACGAACACCGGGGAGCTGTTTTTT. It translates to CASSPGQLTNTGELFF.

The V call is TRBV6-4, the J call TRBJ1-1; no definite D call. V dropped 0 bases and J dropped 4 bases, with 9 bases sitting between them. Germline V CDR1 and CDR2: MRHNA, SNTAGT. This CDR3 has 14 residues. CDR3 nucleotide sequence: TGTGCCAGCAGTGACTCTTCCCGGGCCACTGAAGCTTTCTTT. Protein product: CASSDSSRATEAFF.

The rearrangement uses TRBV7-2 and TRBJ2-2; no definite D call. V was pared by 5 bases and J by 6 bases, with 19 bases between. The germline V gene has CDR1 SGHTA and CDR2 FQGNSA. The CDR3 consists of 16 residues. The CDR3 sequence is CASSPVAVSNPGELFF. The CDR3 DNA sequence: TGTGCCAGCAGCCCAGTGGCGGTTTCCAACCCCGGGGAGCTGTTTTTT.

This clone was seen only once. The V call is TRBV4-1, the J call TRBJ2-7; no definite D call. Trimming removed 0 bases at V and 5 bases at J, with 5 bases between. This CDR3 contains 12 residues. Germline assignment: CDR1 MGHRA and CDR2 YSYEKL. The CDR3 protein is CASSQDGDEQYF. Here the CDR3 DNA reads TGCGCCAGCAGCCAAGATGGGGACGAGCAGTACTTC.

This clone appeared a few times. This chain links TRBV7-3 with TRBJ2-5; 10 positions match TRBD1. The CDR3 sequence is 16 residues long. Trimming cost V 5 bases and J 1 base; bases outside gene matches: 7. Germline assignment: CDR1 SGHTA and CDR2 FQGTGA. In nucleotides, the CDR3 is TGTGCCAGCAGCCCAGGGACAGGGGACAGCCAAGAGACCCAGTACTTC. It yields the protein CASSPGTGDSQETQYF.

J is TRBJ1-3 and V is TRBV11-2; D gene unclear. The CDR3 spans 13 residues. V lost 4 bases to trimming and J lost 0 bases, with 4 bases between them. CDR1 and CDR2 from the germline V gene are SGHAT and FQNNGV. The CDR3, as DNA: TGTGCCAGCAGCTCGGACTCTGGAAACACCATATATTTT. Its translation: CASSSDSGNTIYF. The whole variable domain, remainder taken from reference TRBV11-2 and TRBJ1-3, is EAGVAQSPRYKIIEKRQSVAFWCNPISGHATLYWYQQILGQGPKLLIQFQNNGVVDDSQLPKDRFSAERLKGVDSTLKIQPAKLEDSAVYLCASSSDSGNTIYFGEGSWLTVV.

The chain employs TRBV28 and TRBJ2-7, with TRBD2 matching 11 bases. Germline V lookup: CDR1 MDHEN, CDR2 SYDVKM. The V and J ends lost 2 bases and 5 bases, in that order; junction bases with no gene match: 8. The CDR3 sequence is 16 residues long. This CDR3 reads CASSLGVAGGINEQYF. The DNA for the CDR3 is TGTGCCAGCAGTTTAGGGGTAGCGGGAGGGATAAACGAGCAGTACTTC.

The rearrangement links TRBV7-2 to TRBJ2-1, with unresolved D. V lost 5 bases and J lost 6, with 11 bases in between. Germline CDR1 SGHTA, CDR2 FQGNSA. The CDR3 contains 13 residues. CDR3 amino acids: CASSPQAINEQFF. The DNA of the CDR3 is TGTGCCAGCAGCCCTCAGGCCATCAATGAGCAGTTCTTC. Drawing the rest from reference TRBV7-2 and TRBJ2-1, the complete variable domain is GAGVSQSPSNKVTEKGKDVELRCDPISGHTALYWYRQSLGQGLEFLIYFQGNSAPDKSGLPSDRFSAERTGGSVSTLTIQRTQQEDSAVYLCASSPQAINEQFFGPGTRLTVL.